This entry describes one T cell receptor (beta chain). The source of the sample is a study of control samples from healthy donors and cancer patients. With 5 bases removed from V and 3 bases from J, the gap between germline ends came to 14 bases. CDR1 is MNHEY, CDR2 SMNVEV, per germline (reference sequence). This CDR3 is 15 amino acids long. The protocol was immunoSEQ multiplex PCR, while the TCRdb copy is restricted to in-frame clones and leaves out a portion. Altogether 90,000 to 150,000 clones are present, 80% to 90% being singletons, with the ten largest covering 40%. The sequence was obtained from a man in his fifties in good health. Specimen: blood. The chain couples TRBV27 to TRBJ1-5; D is unresolved. CDR3 in amino acids: CASSGMGQVNQPQHF. CDR3 nucleotide sequence: TGTGCCAGCAGTGGGATGGGCCAGGTCAATCAGCCCCAGCATTTT.